This T cell receptor (beta chain) is from a study of shared clonotypes between healthy human individuals. Study details: The people who gave samples were a couple of women and three men aged 18 to 49.

The count of this clone is one. Genomic DNA of each subset was evenly split across several immunoSEQ plates. Assay used: immunoSEQ multiplex PCR; TCRdb lists only in-frame clones, some missing. The sample lists approximately 1,000,000 clones, about 80% seen once, with 0.85% to 1% in the top ten. There are 15 residues in the CDR3. CDR1 is LNHNV and CDR2 is YYDKDF in the germline V gene (reference sequence). Trimming took 0 bases from V and 7 from J, leaving 13 bases between them. None of the donors, who were healthy HIV-negative adults, had recently had acute infections or vaccinations. Naive CD4+ cells were CD45RA-selected; the remaining cells were memory.

The sequenced sample was memory CD4+ T cells from PBMCs. Regarding subset: CD45RA-negative fraction. This receptor was taken from a man between 18 and 29 years old in good health. Some clones in this sample may be carry-over from other donors' samples. The genes are TRBV15 and TRBJ1-5, with no clear D. The CDR3, as DNA: TGTGCCACCAGCAGAGAATTAGGGTTTGGCCAGCCCCAGCATTTT. Encoded protein: CATSRELGFGQPQHF.